This T cell receptor beta chain was retrieved from a study of blood T cell repertoires in COVID-19 (dated by TCRdb to 2020 to 2021). The study in broad terms: Samples from collaborators originated in the United States, Italy and Spain and spanned both the acute and convalescent phases of COVID-19. Samples were obtained from the ongoing ImmuneRACE study (first 160 participants) and from some 1,300 subjects provided by 6 global collaborators. Nearly every sample came with metadata listing a de-identified subject ID, COVID-19 status, age in years and sex. The repertoires were made available in a free public database intended to serve as a resource for research on the immune response to SARS-CoV-2. The dataset comprised deeply sampled blood TCRbeta repertoires from subjects exposed to, actively infected with, or recovered from COVID-19. The prospective study material was composed of cDNA or gDNA derived from T cells, B-cell-depleted T cells, or PBMCs. HLA class I and class II types, where available, came from metadata supplied by the sample provider rather than from assay-based typing. On the study overall, not on this receptor specifically: Clinical and demographic metadata were provided uncurated, with the amount varying by source and participant.

Whole blood was collected in K2EDTA tubes by collaborating institutions according to the institutions' own protocols. For TCRbeta analysis, collaborators shipped samples as frozen whole blood, isolated PBMCs, or DNA extracted from either of those sample types. The immunoSEQ Assay, a bias-controlled multiplex PCR, was used to amplify TCRbeta CDR3 regions from genomic DNA. In the source study's methods: Within the assay, amplification of reference gene primers was used to estimate how many nucleated cells each sample contained. To quantify the absolute abundance of each unique TCRbeta CDR3 rearrangement, sequence reads were collapsed and filtered. For each sample, productive Simpson clonality was calculated as the square root of Simpson's diversity index across productive rearrangements. TCRdb re-hosts the immuneACCESS table, in-frame sequences only. Its copies lack some clones; in the studies checked, an unresolved V gene accounts for under half of them, and the cause for the rest is not known. V and J calls and clone size come straight from that table; D and trimming were deduced from the DNA. In all, the sample holds 100,000 to 150,000 clones, and about 70% of those were seen once. About 2.2% of the sample goes to the ten largest clones.

The CDR3 starts with the cysteine, ends with the phenylalanine, and has 17 residues. Here the CDR3 DNA is all that survives: 51 bases in frame from base 1. The germline V gene (reference sequence) specifies WNHNN as CDR1 and SYGVQD as CDR2. Trimming takes 0 bases off V and 4 bases off J; junction bases not matched to a gene: 9. A remark on this clone: This clone's antigen is unknown. No much larger clone exists at a distance of one base, and base qualities are not known.

The sequence joins TRBV10-1 to TRBJ1-5; a stretch of 7 junction bases matches TRBD1. The sample taken for sequencing was peripheral blood. The TCR comes from a woman aged 70-85 years with acute or convalescent COVID-19. The DNA sequence follows: TGCGCCAGCAGTGAGTCCGGGACAGTGTTAAAAAATCAGCCCCAGCATTTT. This gives the protein CASSESGTVLKNQPQHF.